Presented here are 10 T cell receptor beta chains from one specimen sequenced in a study of T cells after yellow fever vaccination. Each CDR3 protein is one row after TCRdb ran MiXCR on the 5' RACE reads. Of about 260,000 distinct CDR3 sequences listed, under 15% are singletons. Sequencing was performed on CD4+ T cells sorted from PBMCs, taken 45 days after the yellow fever booster vaccination. The receptors were gathered from a man aged 25 to 40 who received the YFV17D yellow fever vaccine.

Remarks on this clonotype: The CDR3 does not end in the conserved phenylalanine or tryptophan, so this is likely a read error. V and J are TRBV7-2 and TRBJ2-7; TRBD2 matches at 11 bases. The germline V gene has CDR1 SGHTA and CDR2 FQGNSA. The CDR3 sequence is 15 residues long. J lost 2 bases, V lost 5 bases, and 5 bases had no gene match. In DNA, the CDR3 is TGTGCCAGCAGCACGGGACTAGCGGTGCCCTACGAGCAGTACCTC. As protein: CASSTGLAVPYEQYL.

The chain links TRBV7-2 to TRBJ2-7; D unclear. The V end lost 0 bases, the J end lost 5 bases, and 8 bases lay between the germline ends. This CDR3 has 13 amino acids. Germline CDR1 and CDR2: SGHTA and FQGNSA. The CDR3 spells CASSLAPGDEQYF. The CDR3 DNA follows: TGTGCCAGCAGCTTAGCGCCGGGTGACGAGCAGTACTTC.

CDR3 sequence: CASSPMGSTDTQYF. The CDR3 nucleotides read TGTGCCAGCAGCCCTATGGGGAGCACAGATACGCAGTATTTT. V usage is TRBV7-2 and J usage is TRBJ2-3, with D hard to call. The V gene's germline CDR1 is SGHTA and CDR2 FQGNSA. Trimming cost V 5 bases and J 0 bases, with 9 bases left between them. CDR3 size: 14 residues.

This clonotype was picked up a small number of times. CDR3 in amino acids: CSVGALGGFGETQYF. The DNA of the CDR3 is TGCAGCGTTGGGGCCCTCGGCGGGTTTGGAGAGACCCAGTACTTC. The rearrangement links TRBV29-1 to TRBJ2-5; possible D gene TRBD2, 5 bases. V was clipped by 4 bases and J by 4 bases, with 19 bases between them. CDR1 is SQVTM and CDR2 is ANQGSEA in the germline V gene. The length of the CDR3 is 15 residues.

This clonotype was detected a few times. The V and J genes are TRBV20-1 and TRBJ2-1; 8 bases are a match to TRBD2. Germline CDR1 DFQATT, CDR2 SNEGSKA (reference sequence). With V trimmed by 0 bases and J by 6 bases, 10 bases remained unmatched. CDR3 length: 16 residues. In nucleotides, the CDR3 is TGCAGTGCTAGAGATCCCACTAGCGGCCTCCTCAATGAGCAGTTCTTC. Translated, it gives CSARDPTSGLLNEQFF.

This clonotype came up a few times. The chain is built from TRBV7-8 and TRBJ2-3, with TRBD2 matching over 7 bases. The CDR3 is 16 amino acids. CDR1 and CDR2 (germline): SGHVS, FQNEAQ. Trimming at V came to 2 bases and at J to 5 bases, leaving 10 bases not matched to a gene. The CDR3 nucleotides are TGTGCCAGCAGCTTACAGGGAGGGCGCATCGTAGATACGCAGTATTTT. Amino acids: CASSLQGGRIVDTQYF. The full variable domain, with the rest looked up from reference TRBV7-8 and TRBJ2-3, is GAGVSQSPRYKVAKRGQDVALRCDPISGHVSLFWYQQALGQGPEFLTYFQNEAQLDKSGLPSDRFFAERPEGSVSTLKIQRTQQEDSAVYLCASSLQGGRIVDTQYFGPGTRLTVL.

This clonotype came up a few times. The CDR3 sequence: CASSLWDRGNNEQFF. The CDR3 DNA follows: TGTGCCAGCAGCTTATGGGATAGGGGAAACAATGAGCAGTTCTTC. J is TRBJ2-1 and V is TRBV7-2; a weak D match, TRBD1 (5 bases). The CDR3 has 15 residues. V lost 2 bases, J lost 5 bases, and 13 bases lay in between. Germline V lookup: CDR1 SGHTA, CDR2 FQGNSA. Filled out from reference TRBV7-2 and TRBJ2-1, the complete variable domain reads GAGVSQSPSNKVTEKGKDVELRCDPISGHTALYWYRQSLGQGLEFLIYFQGNSAPDKSGLPSDRFSAERTGGSVSTLTIQRTQQEDSAVYLCASSLWDRGNNEQFFGPGTRLTVL.

This chain uses TRBV28 with TRBJ1-3, with a possible D match to TRBD1 (6 bases). There are 14 residues in the CDR3. Germline V gene lookup returns CDR1 MDHEN and CDR2 SYDVKM. V shed 6 bases and J shed 2 bases, with 11 bases lying between them. This CDR3 reads CASRQGQAGNTIYF. The CDR3 DNA reads as TGTGCCAGCAGACAGGGTCAAGCTGGAAACACCATATATTTT. Supplemented by reference TRBV28 and TRBJ1-3, the full variable domain reads DVKVTQSSRYLVKRTGEKVFLECVQDMDHENMFWYRQDPGLGLRLIYFSYDVKMKEKGDIPEGYSVSREKKERFSLILESASTNQTSMYLCASRQGQAGNTIYFGEGSWLTVV.

The CDR3 coding sequence is TGTGTCGTAGGTCAGAACACTGAAGCTTTCTTT. Protein: CVVGQNTEAFF. V usage is TRBV11-2 and J usage is TRBJ1-1; D gene uncertain. Per the germline V gene, CDR1 is SGHAT and CDR2 is FQNNGV. The CDR3 has 11 amino acids. The full variable domain, completed using reference TRBV11-2 and TRBJ1-1, is EAGVAQSPRYKIIEKRQSVAFWCNPISGHATLYWYQQILGQGPKLLIQFQNNGVVDDSQLPKDRFSAERLKGVDSTLKIQPAKLEDSAVYLCVVGQNTEAFFGQGTRLTVV.

This clonotype was counted between two and nine times. The chain couples TRBV29-1 to TRBJ2-7; 7 bases line up with TRBD2. Looked up from germline, CDR1 is SQVTM and CDR2 is ANQGSEA. V shed 4 bases, J shed 5 bases, and the junction held 8 bases outside the gene matches. The CDR3 extends over 13 amino acids. The DNA for the CDR3 is TGCAGCGTTGGGCCGAGGGAGGGGAACGAGCAGTACTTC. It codes for CSVGPREGNEQYF.